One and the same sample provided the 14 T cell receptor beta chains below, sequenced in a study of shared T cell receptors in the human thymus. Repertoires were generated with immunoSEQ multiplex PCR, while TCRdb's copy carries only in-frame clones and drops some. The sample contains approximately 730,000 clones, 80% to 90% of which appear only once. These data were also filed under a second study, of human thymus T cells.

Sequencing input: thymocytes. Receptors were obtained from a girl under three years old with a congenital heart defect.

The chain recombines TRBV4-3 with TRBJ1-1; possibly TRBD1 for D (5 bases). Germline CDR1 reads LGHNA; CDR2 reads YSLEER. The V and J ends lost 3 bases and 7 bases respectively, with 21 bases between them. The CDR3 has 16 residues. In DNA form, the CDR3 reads TGCGCCAGCAGCCATCCCATCAAAGGGGATTTAGGTGAAGCTTTCTTT. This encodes CASSHPIKGDLGEAFF.

The CDR3 nucleotides read TGTGCCAGCAGTCGGACTAGCGGGGGGTGGTACGAGCAGTACTTC. This gives the protein CASSRTSGGWYEQYF. V usage is TRBV14 and J usage is TRBJ2-7, with 14 bases lining up with TRBD2. V was pared by 6 bases and J by 4 bases, with 5 bases of the junction left unmatched. The CDR3 loop spans 15 amino acids. Germline CDR1 is SGHDN and CDR2 is FVKESK. The whole variable domain, filled in from reference TRBV14 and TRBJ2-7, reads EAGVTQFPSHSVIEKGQTVTLRCDPISGHDNLYWYRRVMGKEIKFLLHFVKESKQDESGMPNNRFLAERTGGTYSTLKVQPAELEDSGVYFCASSRTSGGWYEQYFGPGTRLTVT.

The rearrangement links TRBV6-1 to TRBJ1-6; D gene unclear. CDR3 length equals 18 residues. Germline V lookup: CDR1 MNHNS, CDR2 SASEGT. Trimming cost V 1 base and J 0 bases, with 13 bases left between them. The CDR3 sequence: CASSEVVRLSSYNSPLHF. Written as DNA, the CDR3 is TGTGCCAGCAGTGAAGTGGTCAGGTTGAGCTCCTATAATTCACCCCTCCACTTT.

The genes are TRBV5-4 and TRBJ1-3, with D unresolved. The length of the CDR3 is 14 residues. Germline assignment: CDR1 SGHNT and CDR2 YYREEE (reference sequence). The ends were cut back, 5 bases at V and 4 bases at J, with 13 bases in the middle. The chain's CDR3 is CASRSEGLGNTIYF. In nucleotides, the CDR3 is TGTGCCAGCAGGTCGGAGGGATTGGGAAACACCATATATTTT.

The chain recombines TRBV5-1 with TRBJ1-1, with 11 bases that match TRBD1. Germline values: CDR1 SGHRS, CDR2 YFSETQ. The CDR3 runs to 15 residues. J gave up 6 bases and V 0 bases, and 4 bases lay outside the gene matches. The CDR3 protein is CASSLVGTGGPEAFF. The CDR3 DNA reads TGCGCCAGCAGCTTGGTGGGGACAGGGGGGCCTGAAGCTTTCTTT.

The CDR3 is CASSLGSRQFYEQYF. As DNA, the CDR3 is TGTGCCAGCAGCTTAGGATCGAGACAGTTCTACGAGCAGTACTTC. The chain joins TRBV13 to TRBJ2-7; tentatively, D is TRBD1 (5 bases). CDR3 length: 15 amino acids. V lost 0 bases, J lost 3 bases, and 12 bases lay in between. From germline, CDR1 is PRHDT and CDR2 FYEKMQ (reference sequence). Full variable domain (missing parts from reference TRBV13 and TRBJ2-7): AAGVIQSPRHLIKEKRETATLKCYPIPRHDTVYWYQQGPGQDPQFLISFYEKMQSDKGSIPDRFSAQQFSDYHSELNMSSLELGDSALYFCASSLGSRQFYEQYFGPGTRLTVT.

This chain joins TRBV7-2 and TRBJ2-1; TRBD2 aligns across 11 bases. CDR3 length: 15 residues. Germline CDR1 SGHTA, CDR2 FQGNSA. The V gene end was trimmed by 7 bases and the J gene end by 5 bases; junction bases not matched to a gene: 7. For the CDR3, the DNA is TGTGCCAGCAACACAACTAGCGGGGGCCACAATGAGCAGTTCTTC. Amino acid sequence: CASNTTSGGHNEQFF.

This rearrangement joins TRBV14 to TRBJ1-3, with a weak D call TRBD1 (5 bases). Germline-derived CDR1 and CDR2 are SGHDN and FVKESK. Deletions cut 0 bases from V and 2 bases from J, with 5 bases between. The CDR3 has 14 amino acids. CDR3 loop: CASSQEQAGNTIYF. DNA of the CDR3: TGTGCCAGCAGCCAAGAACAGGCTGGAAACACCATATATTTT.

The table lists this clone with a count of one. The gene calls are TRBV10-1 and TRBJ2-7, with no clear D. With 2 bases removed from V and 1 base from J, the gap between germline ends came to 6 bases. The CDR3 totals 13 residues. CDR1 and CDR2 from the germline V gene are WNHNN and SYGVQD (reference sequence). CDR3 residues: CASSETYSYEQYF. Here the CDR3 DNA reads TGCGCCAGCAGTGAGACCTATTCCTACGAGCAGTACTTC.

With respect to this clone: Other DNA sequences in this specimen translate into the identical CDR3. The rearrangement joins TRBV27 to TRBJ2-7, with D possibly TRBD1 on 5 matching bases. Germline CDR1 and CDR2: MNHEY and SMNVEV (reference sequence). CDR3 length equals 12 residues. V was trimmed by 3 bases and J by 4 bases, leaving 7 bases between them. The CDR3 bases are TGTGCCAGCAGTTTTGCAGGGTACGAGCAGTACTTC. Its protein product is CASSFAGYEQYF.

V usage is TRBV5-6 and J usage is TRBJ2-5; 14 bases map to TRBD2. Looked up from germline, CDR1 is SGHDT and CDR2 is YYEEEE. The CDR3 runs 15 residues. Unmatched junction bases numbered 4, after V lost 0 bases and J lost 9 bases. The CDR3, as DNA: TGTGCCAGCAGCTTGGGACTAGCGGGGGGGCTGGCCCAGTACTTC. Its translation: CASSLGLAGGLAQYF. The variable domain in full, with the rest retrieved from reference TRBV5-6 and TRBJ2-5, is DAGVTQSPTHLIKTRGQQVTLRCSPKSGHDTVSWYQQALGQGPQFIFQYYEEEERQRGNFPDRFSGHQFPNYSSELNVNALLLGDSALYLCASSLGLAGGLAQYFGPGTRLLVL.

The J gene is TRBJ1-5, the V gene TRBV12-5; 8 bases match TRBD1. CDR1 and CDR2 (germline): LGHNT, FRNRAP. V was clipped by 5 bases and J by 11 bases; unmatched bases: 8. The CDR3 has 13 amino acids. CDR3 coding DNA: TGTGCTAGTGGTGGACAGGGTCCACGTTCCCAGCATTTT. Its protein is CASGGQGPRSQHF. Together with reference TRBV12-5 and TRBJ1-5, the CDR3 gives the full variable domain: DARVTQTPRHKVTEMGQEVTMRCQPILGHNTVFWYRQTMMQGLELLAYFRNRAPLDDSGMPKDRFSAEMPDATLATLKIQPSEPRDSAVYFCASGGQGPRSQHFGDGTRLSIL.

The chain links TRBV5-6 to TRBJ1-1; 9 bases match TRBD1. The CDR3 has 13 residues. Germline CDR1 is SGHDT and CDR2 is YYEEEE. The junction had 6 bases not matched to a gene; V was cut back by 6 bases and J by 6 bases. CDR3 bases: TGTGCCAGCACCGCGACAGGGGGATCTGAAGCTTTCTTT. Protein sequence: CASTATGGSEAFF.

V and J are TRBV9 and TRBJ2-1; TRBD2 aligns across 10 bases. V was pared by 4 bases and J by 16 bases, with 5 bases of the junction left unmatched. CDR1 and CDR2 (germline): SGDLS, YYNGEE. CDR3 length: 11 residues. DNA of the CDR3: TGTGCCAGCAGCCAGCGGGGGGGCCTTTTCTTC. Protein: CASSQRGGLFF.